The clone carrying this T cell receptor beta chain was counted between two and nine times. Antigen specificity is unknown. The record originates from a study of CD8 T cells in ankylosing spondylitis. Study outcomes and limitations: Clones linked to the disease showed a CD8+ phenotype. They occurred at relatively low frequencies in peripheral blood.

TCRdb reprocessed the 5' RACE reads with MiXCR, giving one entry per CDR3 protein. The profile covers approximately 92,000 distinct CDR3 sequences, with roughly 8.8% appearing a single time and approximately 5.5% taken by the ten largest. CDR3 size: 16 residues. V lost 7 bases, J lost 6 bases, and 9 bases stayed unmatched. The germline CDR1 and CDR2 sequences are SEHNR and FQNEAQ (reference sequence). Sequenced input: blood, either unsorted or a sorted T cell fraction (not recorded which). The chain employs TRBV7-9 and TRBJ2-1, with TRBD2 matching 13 bases. This receptor was taken from a male donor with ankylosing spondylitis or in good health (not recorded which). This CDR3 reads CASTLPGLAGTNEQFF. Written as DNA, the CDR3 is TGTGCCAGCACCCTACCGGGACTAGCGGGGACCAATGAGCAGTTCTTC.